These 30 T cell receptor beta chains came from one sample sequenced in a study of blood T cell repertoires in COVID-19. Profiling relied on immunoSEQ multiplex PCR, and the TCRdb table lists in-frame clones only, not all of them. The table has 150,000 to 200,000 clones, 70% to 85% seen once; the top ten hold around 5.2%. Sequencing was performed on PBMCs or T cells enriched from blood (not recorded which). All receptors derive from an older woman with acute COVID-19.

A single count supports this clone. The J gene is TRBJ2-3, the V gene TRBV29-1; D is perhaps TRBD2 (6 bases). The CDR3 extends over 16 amino acids. Germline-derived CDR1 and CDR2 are SQVTM and ANQGSEA. V lost 6 bases and J 2 bases, leaving 21 bases between the germline ends. CDR3 DNA sequence: TGCAGCGTCCATCTGTCTGGGCGGGGCTCCACAGATACGCAGTATTTT. Translation: CSVHLSGRGSTDTQYF.

The chain recombines TRBV23-1 with TRBJ1-5; possibly TRBD1 for D (5 bases). TRBV23-1 is designated an ORF whose function remains uncertain. V dropped 6 bases and J dropped 0 bases, with 12 bases sitting between them. CDR3 length: 15 residues. The CDR3 reads CASSRQFYSNQPQHF. Here the CDR3 DNA reads TGCGCCAGCAGCCGACAGTTTTATAGCAATCAGCCCCAGCATTTT.

The chain recombines TRBV27 with TRBJ1-4, with a weak D call TRBD1 (6 bases). This CDR3 is 14 amino acids long. The germline gives CDR1 MNHEY, CDR2 SMNVEV (reference sequence). V was trimmed by 6 bases and J by 7 bases, leaving 15 bases between them. The CDR3 bases are TGTGCCAGCAGATTACAGGGAAGCTCTGAAAAACTGTTTTTT. This translates into CASRLQGSSEKLFF.

The V call is TRBV5-1, the J call TRBJ1-4; D call uncertain. Looked up from germline, CDR1 is SGHRS and CDR2 is YFSETQ. V was clipped by 0 bases and J by 0 bases, with 3 bases between them. The CDR3 spans 14 residues. The CDR3 nucleotides read TGCGCCAGCAGCTTGGGCGCAACTAATGAAAAACTGTTTTTT. It codes for CASSLGATNEKLFF. Based on the CDR3 plus reference TRBV5-1 and TRBJ1-4, the full variable domain is KAGVTQTPRYLIKTRGQQVTLSCSPISGHRSVSWYQQTPGQGLQFLFEYFSETQRNKGNFPGRFSGRQFSNSRSEMNVSTLELGDSALYLCASSLGATNEKLFFGSGTQLSVL.

This chain connects TRBV19 to TRBJ2-2, with D perhaps TRBD2 (5 bases). CDR3 length equals 13 residues. In germline, CDR1 is LNHDA, CDR2 SQIVND (reference sequence). With 0 bases removed from V and 6 bases from J, the gap between germline ends came to 5 bases. The CDR3 nucleotides read TGTGCCAGTAGTATAGAGAGGGCCGGGGAGCTGTTTTTT. This sequence encodes CASSIERAGELFF.

This chain uses TRBV3-1 (or the pseudogene TRBV3-2) with TRBJ2-6; 7 bases line up with TRBD2. The CDR3 has 18 residues. J lost 0 bases, V lost 2 bases, and 7 bases had no gene match. CDR1 and CDR2 (germline): LGHDT, YNNKEL (reference sequence). CDR3 sequence (DNA): TGTGCCAGCAGCCAAAATTTATGGGGGGGCTCTGGGGCCAACGTCCTGACTTTC. Residues: CASSQNLWGGSGANVLTF.

The V and J genes are TRBV3-1 (or the pseudogene TRBV3-2) and TRBJ1-4; TRBD1 is a possible D gene (6 bases). The V and J ends lost 3 bases and 7 bases respectively, with 18 bases between them. This CDR3 is built from 16 residues. Germline V gene sequence: CDR1 LGHDT, CDR2 YNNKEL (reference sequence). The CDR3 sequence is CASSQTTGSVGEKLFF. The CDR3 DNA is TGTGCCAGCAGCCAGACCACAGGGTCGGTCGGTGAAAAACTGTTTTTT.

The chain employs TRBV6-2 or TRBV6-3 and TRBJ2-1; weak D call: TRBD2 (6 bases). CDR3 size: 16 residues. V was pared by 4 bases and J by 8 bases, with 21 bases between. CDR1 and CDR2 from the germline V gene are MNHEY and SVGEGT. CDR3 sequence reads: CASSSVRDFGAYEQFF. As DNA, the CDR3 is TGTGCCAGCAGTTCAGTCCGGGACTTTGGGGCATATGAGCAGTTCTTC.

As for this clone: Within the sample, other DNA sequences also encode this same CDR3. The chain joins TRBV7-2 to TRBJ1-5; 7 positions match TRBD1. The CDR3 consists of 15 residues. Per the germline V gene, CDR1 is SGHTA and CDR2 is FQGNSA. With 5 bases clipped from V and 2 bases from J, the junction kept 6 bases outside the gene matches. The CDR3 region has the DNA TGTGCCAGCAGCGGACGTACAGGGGGCAATCAGCCCCAGCATTTT. It specifies CASSGRTGGNQPQHF.

The chain carries TRBV11-3 and TRBJ2-1, with a weak D call TRBD2 (6 bases). This CDR3 has 13 residues. Per the germline V gene, CDR1 is SGHNT and CDR2 is YENEEA. V dropped 5 bases and J dropped 8 bases, with 13 bases sitting between them. CDR3 nucleotides: TGTGCCAGCAGCAAGACTAGTTTCTATGAGCAGTTCTTC. Encoded protein: CASSKTSFYEQFF.

The rearrangement uses TRBV10-1 and TRBJ2-1; 9 bases are shared with TRBD2. Germline values: CDR1 WNHNN, CDR2 SYGVQD (reference sequence). CDR3 size: 15 residues. The J segment lost 9 bases and the V segment lost 2 bases, leaving 8 bases of the junction unmatched. For the CDR3, the DNA is TGCGCCAGCAGTGAGAGCGGGAGGACGACGGCTGAGCAGTTCTTC. Protein: CASSESGRTTAEQFF.

This rearrangement joins TRBV5-4 to TRBJ2-3; 7 nucleotides match TRBD1. Unmatched junction bases numbered 5, after V lost 4 bases and J lost 3 bases. Germline V gene data show CDR1 as SGHNT and CDR2 as YYREEE (reference sequence). The CDR3 has 14 residues. CDR3 DNA sequence: TGTGCCAGCAGCGGGACAGATGGAACAGATACGCAGTATTTT. This sequence encodes CASSGTDGTDTQYF.

This sequence joins TRBV5-1 and TRBJ2-1; 10 bases are shared with TRBD2. Germline CDR1 is SGHRS and CDR2 is YFSETQ. V was clipped by 2 bases and J by 6 bases; unmatched bases: 5. The CDR3 loop spans 15 amino acids. CDR3 sequence: CASSLLAGQLNEQFF. In DNA, the CDR3 is TGCGCCAGCAGCTTACTAGCGGGACAACTCAATGAGCAGTTCTTC.

The V and J genes are TRBV5-5 and TRBJ1-3, with D perhaps TRBD1 (6 bases). V was trimmed by 3 bases and J by 0 bases, leaving 7 bases between them. Germline V lookup: CDR1 SGHKS, CDR2 YYEKEE (reference sequence). This CDR3 has 14 residues. In DNA, the CDR3 is TGTGCCAGCAGCTGGGACATCTCTGGAAACACCATATATTTT. This sequence encodes CASSWDISGNTIYF.

The gene calls are TRBV29-1 and TRBJ2-3; 8 nucleotides agree with TRBD2. V shed 4 bases, J shed 2 bases, and the junction held 11 bases outside the gene matches. This CDR3 is 16 amino acids long. Germline V lookup: CDR1 SQVTM, CDR2 ANQGSEA. CDR3 in DNA: TGCAGCGTTGGGGGGGGGAGCGGGAGCCTCACAGATACGCAGTATTTT. Residues: CSVGGGSGSLTDTQYF.

The chain is built from TRBV5-1 and TRBJ1-4, with D unclear. Trimming cost V 0 bases and J 7 bases, with 4 bases left between them. Per the germline V gene, CDR1 is SGHRS and CDR2 is YFSETQ. This CDR3 has 12 residues. CDR3 protein: CASSLAGEKLFF. The DNA of the CDR3 is TGCGCCAGCAGCTTGGCCGGTGAAAAACTGTTTTTT.

This clone was counted between two and nine times. The chain combines TRBV2 with TRBJ1-3; D might be TRBD1 (5 bases). Deletions cut 3 bases from V and 0 bases from J, with 9 bases between. The length of the CDR3 is 15 residues. Germline lookup yields CDR1 SNHLY and CDR2 FYNNEI. The CDR3 coding sequence is TGTGCCAGCAGTGAGACAGCCAGCTCTGGAAACACCATATATTTT. It encodes CASSETASSGNTIYF.

This clone has a handful of counts. The V call is TRBV7-2, the J call TRBJ2-7, with 8 bases aligning to TRBD2. Per the germline V gene, CDR1 is SGHTA and CDR2 is FQGNSA. Germline trimming cut 2 bases from V and 2 bases from J; bases unmatched to any gene: 5. The CDR3 covers 15 residues. CDR3 DNA: TGTGCCAGCAGCTTACTAGCGGGTGCTCCCTACGAGCAGTACGTC. This codes for CASSLLAGAPYEQYV.

This chain links TRBV5-6 with TRBJ2-5; 7 bases match TRBD2. The CDR3 is made up of 16 amino acids. The germline gives CDR1 SGHDT, CDR2 YYEEEE. V shed 3 bases, J shed 1 base, and the junction held 9 bases outside the gene matches. CDR3 in amino acids: CASSSIASGLQETQYF. The CDR3 DNA is TGTGCCAGCAGCTCCATCGCTAGCGGTCTCCAAGAGACCCAGTACTTC.

V gene TRBV11-2 combines with J gene TRBJ2-7; 14 bases map to TRBD2. Trimming took 5 bases from V and 7 from J; bases not matched to a gene: 16. The germline gives CDR1 SGHAT, CDR2 FQNNGV. This CDR3 is 18 amino acids long. The CDR3 region has the DNA TGTGCCAGCAGCACCAGGACTAGCGGGGGGCTCGGGGTGGAGGAGCAGTACGTC. Translation: CASSTRTSGGLGVEEQYV.

Concerning this clone: Other nucleotide sequences from this sample produce the same CDR3. The DNA of the CDR3 is TGTGCCAGCAGTTTAAGGGGTGGCTACACCTTC. Translated, it gives CASSLRGGYTF. This chain links TRBV28 with TRBJ1-2, with D possibly being TRBD1 (5 bases). Germline CDR1 MDHEN, CDR2 SYDVKM. The germline V and J ends were trimmed by 2 bases and 7 bases, with 5 bases remaining between them. The CDR3 contains 11 residues.

The chain has TRBV2 and TRBJ2-7, with D perhaps TRBD1 (7 bases). The CDR3 contains 15 residues. The V and J ends lost 7 bases and 0 bases respectively, with 16 bases between them. Germline V gene data show CDR1 as SNHLY and CDR2 as FYNNEI. Here the CDR3 DNA reads TGTGCCAGCACCCAGGGGGGTCTAAGCTCCTACGAGCAGTACTTC. Amino acid sequence: CASTQGGLSSYEQYF.

As concerns this clone: One end of the junction fails to match germline, which may point to a read error. The chain recombines TRBV4-3 with TRBJ1-1, with a possible D match to TRBD1 (5 bases). This CDR3 is built from 13 residues. Looked up from germline, CDR1 is LGHNA and CDR2 is YSLEER. Here the CDR3 reads CASSQDQEGPFQF. Written as DNA, the CDR3 is TGCGCCAGCAGCCAAGATCAGGAGGGACCCTTTCAGTTT.

The chain couples TRBV27 to TRBJ2-3; weak D call: TRBD1 (6 bases). From germline, CDR1 is MNHEY and CDR2 SMNVEV (reference sequence). V was clipped by 2 bases and J by 3 bases, with 12 bases between them. The CDR3 consists of 15 residues. CDR3 region: CASSLVRGITDTQYF. CDR3 in DNA: TGTGCCAGCAGTTTAGTGAGGGGGATAACAGATACGCAGTATTTT.

The chain's CDR3 is CASRSGRTYEQYF. DNA of the CDR3: TGTGCCAGCAGGAGCGGGAGAACCTACGAGCAGTACTTC. The chain combines TRBV11-2 with TRBJ2-7, with 8 bases that match TRBD2. CDR3 length equals 13 residues. V was clipped by 6 bases and J by 2 bases; unmatched bases: 3. Germline CDR1 and CDR2: SGHAT and FQNNGV.

The chain carries TRBV30 and TRBJ2-5; D gene ambiguous. Deletions cut 2 bases from V and 5 bases from J, with 6 bases between. From germline, CDR1 is GTSNPN and CDR2 SVGIG (reference sequence). CDR3 length equals 11 residues. The CDR3 DNA reads as TGTGCCTGGAGTCCTCAGGAGACCCAGTACTTC. Amino acids: CAWSPQETQYF.

The V call is TRBV11-2, the J call TRBJ2-7; no firm D call. V was cut by 2 bases and J by 4 bases, with 6 bases left in between. Germline loops: CDR1 SGHAT, CDR2 FQNNGV. This CDR3 is 12 amino acids long. CDR3 nucleotides: TGTGCCAGCAGCTTAATCGGTTACGAGCAGTACGTC. This translates into CASSLIGYEQYV.

This clone was seen a single time. The chain couples TRBV4-1 to TRBJ2-7; D gene uncertain. V lost 0 bases, J lost 0 bases, and 12 bases lay in between. The CDR3 has 16 amino acids. Germline-derived CDR1 and CDR2 are MGHRA and YSYEKL. CDR3 protein: CASSQDIRPSSYEQYF. CDR3 coding DNA: TGCGCCAGCAGCCAAGATATAAGGCCTAGCTCCTACGAGCAGTACTTC.

V and J are TRBV9 and TRBJ2-3; 8 bases agree with TRBD2. CDR1 and CDR2 from the germline V gene are SGDLS and YYNGEE. J was trimmed by 2 bases and V by 3 bases; bases with no gene match: 5. The CDR3 is made up of 15 amino acids. The CDR3 DNA sequence: TGTGCCAGCAGCGCCCATAGCGGGACCACAGATACGCAGTATTTT. Residues: CASSAHSGTTDTQYF.

J is TRBJ1-2 and V is TRBV6-5; no firm D call. Trimming shortened V by 5 bases and J by 5 bases, and 6 bases separated the two germline ends. Germline CDR1 reads MNHEY; CDR2 reads SVGAGI. The CDR3 spans 11 residues. The CDR3 loop is CASSPGYGYTF. In DNA form, the CDR3 reads TGTGCCAGCAGTCCGGGGTATGGCTACACCTTC.